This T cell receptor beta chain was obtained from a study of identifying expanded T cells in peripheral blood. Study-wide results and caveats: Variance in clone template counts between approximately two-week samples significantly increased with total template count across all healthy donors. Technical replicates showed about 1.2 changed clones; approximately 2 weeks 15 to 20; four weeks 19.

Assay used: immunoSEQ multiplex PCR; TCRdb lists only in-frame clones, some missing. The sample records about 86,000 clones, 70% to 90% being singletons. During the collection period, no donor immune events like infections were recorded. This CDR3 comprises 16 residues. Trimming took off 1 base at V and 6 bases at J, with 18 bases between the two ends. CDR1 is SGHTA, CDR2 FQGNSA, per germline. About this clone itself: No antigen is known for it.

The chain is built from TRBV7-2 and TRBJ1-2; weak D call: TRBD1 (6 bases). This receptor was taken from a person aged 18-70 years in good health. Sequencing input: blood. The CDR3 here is CASSLGIGGTQNGYTF. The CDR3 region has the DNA TGTGCCAGCAGCTTAGGTATAGGGGGGACACAGAATGGCTACACCTTC.